Below, 24 T cell receptor beta chains from the same sample are listed, as sequenced in a study of identical twins. TCRdb fed the 5' RACE reads into MiXCR, producing one record per CDR3 protein. The top ten clones hold roughly 0.9% of a sample with 500,000 to 600,000 distinct CDR3 sequences, about 20% of them seen once. Separately, the same data were catalogued under a study of T cells expressing NK-cell markers.

The sequencing input was CD4+ T cells sorted from blood. These receptors originate from a woman in her late teens or twenties in good health.

The V and J genes are TRBV20-1 and TRBJ2-1; 9 nucleotides agree with TRBD2. The junction had 6 bases not matched to a gene; V was cut back by 0 bases and J by 0 bases. Per the germline V gene, CDR1 is DFQATT and CDR2 is SNEGSKA (reference sequence). The CDR3 totals 17 residues. This CDR3 is CSARDQRRGGSYNEQFF. CDR3 coding DNA: TGCAGTGCTAGAGATCAGAGGCGGGGGGGCTCCTACAATGAGCAGTTCTTC.

The chain employs TRBV5-1 and TRBJ2-7; no reliable D call. Germline V gene sequence: CDR1 SGHRS, CDR2 YFSETQ. The CDR3 covers 14 residues. V lost 3 bases, J lost 4 bases, and 14 bases lay in between. CDR3 DNA sequence: TGCGCCAGCAGCTCGGTGGCTGGGGTTTACGAGCAGTACTTC. Protein product: CASSSVAGVYEQYF.

This chain uses TRBV2 with TRBJ2-1; TRBD2 is a possible D gene (5 bases). CDR3 length equals 15 residues. Trimming removed 3 bases at V and 0 bases at J, with 9 bases between. Per the germline V gene, CDR1 is SNHLY and CDR2 is FYNNEI. The CDR3: CASSDEGPSYNEQFF. The CDR3 DNA sequence: TGTGCCAGCAGTGACGAGGGCCCCTCCTACAATGAGCAGTTCTTC. Drawing the rest from reference TRBV2 and TRBJ2-1, the complete variable domain is EPEVTQTPSHQVTQMGQEVILRCVPISNHLYFYWYRQILGQKVEFLVSFYNNEISEKSEIFDDQFSVERPDGSNFTLKIRSTKLEDSAMYFCASSDEGPSYNEQFFGPGTRLTVL.

This clonotype was seen a handful of times. This rearrangement joins TRBV5-6 to TRBJ2-5; D not resolved. This CDR3 has 13 residues. Germline V gene lookup returns CDR1 SGHDT and CDR2 YYEEEE. V was cut by 1 base and J by 5 bases, with 9 bases left in between. CDR3 bases: TGTGCCAGCAGCTTGACCCCCGGGGAGACCCAGTACTTC. Translation gives CASSLTPGETQYF.

The J gene is TRBJ2-3, the V gene TRBV29-1; no definite D call. V was trimmed by 5 bases and J by 7 bases, leaving 19 bases between them. The CDR3 is 14 residues long. The germline V gene has CDR1 SQVTM and CDR2 ANQGSEA. The DNA of the CDR3 is TGCAGCGTTTGGTTGTCGGCCGGAAAAAATACGCAGTATTTT. It yields the protein CSVWLSAGKNTQYF.

The rearrangement joins TRBV10-2 to TRBJ1-2; D is perhaps TRBD1 (5 bases). Germline V lookup: CDR1 WSHSY, CDR2 SAAADI. The CDR3 extends over 13 amino acids. The V and J ends lost 7 bases and 7 bases respectively, with 16 bases between them. This CDR3 reads CASTWGVGGGYTF. In nucleotides, the CDR3 is TGCGCCAGCACTTGGGGCGTGGGAGGTGGCTACACCTTC.

This clonotype was seen only a few times. V usage is TRBV5-1 and J usage is TRBJ1-1, with TRBD1 as a possible D gene (5 bases). The V end lost 7 bases, the J end lost 5 bases, and 21 bases lay between the germline ends. This CDR3 has 15 amino acids. The germline V gene encodes CDR1 SGHRS and CDR2 YFSETQ. CDR3 DNA sequence: TGCGCCAGCGGCCGGGACGGCACGTTGGGGACTGAAGCTTTCTTT. It codes for CASGRDGTLGTEAFF.

This clonotype was seen a handful of times. This rearrangement joins TRBV20-1 to TRBJ2-2; possible D gene TRBD2, 5 bases. The CDR3 sequence is 16 residues long. V shed 0 bases and J shed 2 bases, with 13 bases lying between them. In germline, CDR1 is DFQATT, CDR2 SNEGSKA (reference sequence). CDR3 residues: CSARDPLAPNTGELFF. The CDR3 DNA sequence: TGCAGTGCTAGAGATCCCCTAGCCCCTAACACCGGGGAGCTGTTTTTT.

This rearrangement joins TRBV18 to TRBJ2-1, with D possibly being TRBD1 (5 bases). V lost 5 bases and J 6 bases, leaving 14 bases between the germline ends. The CDR3 totals 14 residues. Germline-derived CDR1 and CDR2 are KGHSH and LQKENI. The CDR3 DNA follows: TGTGCCAGCTCATCCTCCCAGGGCCCCAATGAGCAGTTCTTC. It encodes CASSSSQGPNEQFF.

This clonotype was detected a few times. The V gene is TRBV10-3, the J gene TRBJ1-1; TRBD1 matches at 8 bases. There are 15 residues in the CDR3. J gave up 1 base and V 0 bases, and 1 base lay outside the gene matches. CDR1 is ENHRY and CDR2 is SYGVKD in the germline V gene. CDR3 amino acids: CAISESGTGNTEAFF. CDR3 DNA sequence: TGTGCCATCAGTGAGTCGGGGACAGGGAACACTGAAGCTTTCTTT.

The rearrangement links TRBV12-3 or TRBV12-4 to TRBJ2-1; TRBD2 matches 8 bases. V dropped 6 bases and J dropped 7; count of bases not matched to a gene: 11. The CDR3 contains 15 residues. The CDR3 DNA reads TGTGCCAGCAGCCCCAGCGGGAGCTCGGAAAATGAGCAGTTCTTC. This sequence encodes CASSPSGSSENEQFF.

This sequence joins TRBV20-1 and TRBJ2-7; maybe TRBD2 (5 bases). Germline-derived CDR1 and CDR2 are DFQATT and SNEGSKA (reference sequence). The V end lost 3 bases, the J end lost 2 bases, and 8 bases lay between the germline ends. The CDR3 runs 12 residues. The CDR3: CSASLRAYEQYF. The CDR3 coding sequence is TGCAGTGCTAGTCTGAGGGCCTACGAGCAGTACTTC.

This clonotype has more than one count but fewer than ten. CDR3 coding DNA: TGTGCCACCAGCAGCCAAACCTATTCGTGGAACACCGGGGAGCTGTTTTTT. Its translation: CATSSQTYSWNTGELFF. The chain employs TRBV15 and TRBJ2-2; no reliable D call. There are 17 residues in the CDR3. CDR1 is LNHNV, CDR2 YYDKDF, per germline (reference sequence). V gave up 3 bases and J gave up 1 base, with 15 bases separating them. The entire variable domain, with the rest obtained from reference TRBV15 and TRBJ2-2, is as follows: DAMVIQNPRYQVTQFGKPVTLSCSQTLNHNVMYWYQQKSSQAPKLLFHYYDKDFNNEADTPDNFQSRRPNTSFCFLDIRSPGLGDTAMYLCATSSQTYSWNTGELFFGEGSRLTVL.

Here the CDR3 DNA reads TGTGCCAGCTCACCGCTTCACGGGACAACTAATGAAAAACTGTTTTTT. This codes for CASSPLHGTTNEKLFF. The V call is TRBV18, the J call TRBJ1-4; the D is unclear. The CDR3 sequence is 16 residues long. Germline lookup yields CDR1 KGHSH and CDR2 LQKENI. V gave up 3 bases and J gave up 0 bases, with 11 bases separating them.

The V and J genes are TRBV20-1 and TRBJ2-7, with D maybe TRBD1 (6 bases). Trimming removed 2 bases from V and 6 bases from J, with 17 bases in between. Germline assignment: CDR1 DFQATT and CDR2 SNEGSKA (reference sequence). This CDR3 has 14 amino acids. The CDR3 DNA sequence: TGCAGTGCTAGAATTGCAGGGGTCATGAGCGAGCAGTACTTC. Protein sequence: CSARIAGVMSEQYF.

This clonotype was counted between two and nine times. The gene calls are TRBV6-1 and TRBJ2-1; D is tentatively TRBD1 or TRBD2 (5 bases each). V lost 10 bases to trimming and J lost 9 bases, with 19 bases between them. This CDR3 spans 13 amino acids. Germline lookup yields CDR1 MNHNS and CDR2 SASEGT. The CDR3 here is CATWRPPGGEQFF. The CDR3 nucleotides read TGTGCCACGTGGAGGCCCCCTGGGGGTGAGCAGTTCTTC.

V and J are TRBV20-1 and TRBJ1-2; TRBD1 matches at 7 bases. Unmatched junction bases numbered 5, after V lost 6 bases and J lost 4 bases. Germline V gene lookup returns CDR1 DFQATT and CDR2 SNEGSKA (reference sequence). The CDR3 is made up of 12 amino acids. The CDR3, as DNA: TGCAGTGCAGATGACAGGGCCTATGGCTACACCTTC. Protein product: CSADDRAYGYTF.

The chain couples TRBV6-5 to TRBJ2-5, with TRBD2 as a possible D gene (6 bases). Per the germline V gene, CDR1 is MNHEY and CDR2 is SVGAGI. The CDR3 runs 14 residues. Trimming removed 2 bases at V and 6 bases at J, with 13 bases between. The CDR3 coding sequence is TGTGCCAGCAGTTACCCGGGACTCGTAAAGACCCAGTACTTC. Encoded protein: CASSYPGLVKTQYF.

The sample holds a few counts of this clonotype. The gene calls are TRBV2 and TRBJ2-7; a possible D gene is TRBD2 (6 bases). The CDR3 covers 10 residues. Trimming cost V 6 bases and J 8 bases, with 8 bases left between them. Germline V gene lookup returns CDR1 SNHLY and CDR2 FYNNEI. CDR3 bases: TGTGCCAGCAGGGGGGGACAGCAGTACTTC. Protein sequence: CASRGGQQYF.

This chain connects TRBV20-1 to TRBJ1-1; D gene unclear. With 0 bases removed from V and 1 base from J, the gap between germline ends came to 3 bases. CDR1 is DFQATT and CDR2 is SNEGSKA in the germline V gene (reference sequence). The CDR3 sequence is 12 residues long. CDR3 nucleotide sequence: TGCAGTGCTAGAGAGAAGAACACTGAAGCTTTCTTT. Residues: CSAREKNTEAFF.

This clonotype turned up a few times. Here the CDR3 DNA reads TGTGCCATCAGTGTGACAGGTGGGGACGAGCAGTACTTC. This encodes CAISVTGGDEQYF. The chain joins TRBV10-3 to TRBJ2-7; TRBD1 might be the D (6 bases). The CDR3 runs to 13 residues. The V end was cut by 4 bases, the J end by 5 bases, with 12 bases between. Germline V gene data show CDR1 as ENHRY and CDR2 as SYGVKD.

In its sample, this clonotype was seen a few times. Here the CDR3 DNA reads TGTGCCAGCAGCTTCGGGACAGTTTACAATGAGCAGTTCTTC. Encoded protein: CASSFGTVYNEQFF. This chain uses TRBV7-9 with TRBJ2-1, with 7 positions matching TRBD1. The ends lost 3 bases at V and 4 bases at J; junction bases unmatched: 3. The length of the CDR3 is 14 residues. Germline V gives CDR1 SEHNR, CDR2 FQNEAQ (reference sequence). Together with reference TRBV7-9 and TRBJ2-1, the CDR3 gives the full variable domain: DTGVSQNPRHKITKRGQNVTFRCDPISEHNRLYWYRQTLGQGPEFLTYFQNEAQLEKSRLLSDRFSAERPKGSFSTLEIQRTEQGDSAMYLCASSFGTVYNEQFFGPGTRLTVL.

The chain is built from TRBV7-9 and TRBJ2-7; 7 bases line up with TRBD2. After removal of 1 base from V and 7 bases from J, the junction contained 10 bases not matched to a gene. There are 15 residues in the CDR3. In germline, CDR1 is SEHNR, CDR2 FQNEAQ (reference sequence). The CDR3, as DNA: TGTGCCAGCAGCTTAGGTTCCCTAGCGGCGGAGGAGCAGTACTTC. Its translation is CASSLGSLAAEEQYF.

This clonotype was found many times. V gene TRBV5-1 combines with J gene TRBJ2-3; D is possibly TRBD1 (6 bases). Trimming took 4 bases from V and 13 from J, leaving 16 bases between them. Germline V CDR1 and CDR2: SGHRS, YFSETQ. The CDR3 has 12 residues. The CDR3, as DNA: TGCGCCAGCAGCGTGGGGGCAAGCCCGGAGTATTTT. As protein: CASSVGASPEYF. Based on the CDR3 plus reference TRBV5-1 and TRBJ2-3, the full variable domain is KAGVTQTPRYLIKTRGQQVTLSCSPISGHRSVSWYQQTPGQGLQFLFEYFSETQRNKGNFPGRFSGRQFSNSRSEMNVSTLELGDSALYLCASSVGASPEYFGPGTRLTVL.